This T cell receptor (beta chain) emerged from a study of cytomegalovirus exposure and HLA in healthy donors. General study results and limits: Rarity held for most TCR sequences, but there were some public TCRs that occurred in many donors. In a later analysis, compared with equally common non-associated chains, HLA-associated beta chains were more expanded.

The PCR used 60 Vbeta and 13 Jbeta primers. Sequencing used immunoSEQ multiplex PCR; TCRdb keeps in-frame clones, though not all of them. The sample lists approximately 100,000 clones, approximately 75% occurring once. This CDR3 spans 14 amino acids. Trimming stripped 4 bases from V and 1 base from J, with 10 bases between. Germline values: CDR1 ENHRY, CDR2 SYGVKD. About this clone: Its antigen is still unknown.

This sequence originates from a woman aged 40 to 50 in good health and CMV-seronegative. The sequenced sample was PBMCs. This chain connects TRBV10-3 to TRBJ1-1; no definite D call. The CDR3 protein is CAISVSTGNTEAFF. CDR3 DNA sequence: TGTGCCATCAGTGTCTCGACGGGGAACACTGAAGCTTTCTTT.